Below are 16 T cell receptor beta chains sequenced from a single sample in a study of T cells in Graves' hyperthyroidism and ophthalmopathy. RNA transcripts served as the template for amplifying TCR beta CDR3 regions. Initially, a first-round RT-PCR of the TCR CDR3 employed the HTBI primer set. TCRdb reanalysed the multiplex PCR reads using MiXCR and keeps one entry per CDR3 protein. The data contain about 640,000 distinct CDR3 sequences, less than 25% of them singletons. Sequencing used blood. Receptor source: a man aged 25-45 years with Graves' ophthalmopathy.

Only one count was recorded for this clonotype. V is TRBV4-1 and J is TRBJ2-7, with TRBD1 matching 8 bases. CDR1 is MGHRA, CDR2 YSYEKL, per germline. J lost 2 bases, V lost 4 bases, and 7 bases had no gene match. CDR3 length equals 15 residues. For the CDR3, the DNA is TGCGCCAGCAGCCGCGGGACAGGCCTCGCCTACGAGCAGTACTTC. The encoded protein is CASSRGTGLAYEQYF.

The J gene is TRBJ2-3, the V gene TRBV18; TRBD2 aligns across 13 bases. This CDR3 is built from 16 residues. Germline CDR1 is KGHSH and CDR2 is LQKENI. V was pared by 3 bases and J by 5 bases, with 5 bases of the junction left unmatched. The CDR3 loop reads CASSPGLAGARDTQYF. Written as DNA, the CDR3 is TGTGCCAGCTCACCCGGACTAGCGGGAGCCAGAGATACGCAGTATTTT.

This clonotype has ten or more counts. The V call is TRBV30, the J call TRBJ1-1; D not resolved. Germline V lookup: CDR1 GTSNPN, CDR2 SVGIG (reference sequence). This CDR3 is 13 amino acids long. V shed 5 bases and J shed 1 base, with 11 bases lying between them. CDR3 sequence reads: CAWAWAANTEAFF. The CDR3 nucleotides are TGTGCCTGGGCATGGGCGGCGAACACTGAAGCTTTCTTT.

CDR3 amino acids: CASSLAPTGGRNTGELFF. The CDR3, as DNA: TGCGCCAGCAGCTTGGCCCCAACAGGGGGCAGGAACACCGGGGAGCTGTTTTTT. The rearrangement joins TRBV5-1 to TRBJ2-2; 9 nucleotides agree with TRBD1. The CDR3 consists of 18 residues. CDR1 is SGHRS, CDR2 YFSETQ, per germline. J gave up 1 base and V 0 bases, and 7 bases lay outside the gene matches.

This clonotype was detected ten times or more. The chain employs TRBV20-1 and TRBJ2-5; 14 bases are shared with TRBD2. The germline V gene encodes CDR1 DFQATT and CDR2 SNEGSKA (reference sequence). V dropped 4 bases and J dropped 4; count of bases not matched to a gene: 5. There are 15 residues in the CDR3. DNA of the CDR3: TGCAGTGCTAAGACTAGCGGGAGGGCGAGAGAGACCCAGTACTTC. Its protein product is CSAKTSGRARETQYF.

This clonotype was seen ten or more times. The chain has TRBV20-1 and TRBJ2-5; 7 bases map to TRBD2. Germline V CDR1 and CDR2: DFQATT, SNEGSKA (reference sequence). V was pared by 3 bases and J by 3 bases, with 4 bases of the junction left unmatched. The CDR3 consists of 13 residues. The CDR3 spells CSASLGREETQYF. For the CDR3, the DNA is TGCAGTGCTAGTTTGGGGAGGGAAGAGACCCAGTACTTC.

There are many counts of this clonotype. The chain joins TRBV11-2 to TRBJ2-3; tentative D call: TRBD1 (7 bases). Trimming shortened V by 3 bases and J by 1 base, and 14 bases separated the two germline ends. CDR1 and CDR2 from the germline V gene are SGHAT and FQNNGV. The CDR3 length is 16 residues. The CDR3 protein is CASSLRRGPRTDTQYF. CDR3 coding DNA: TGTGCCAGCAGCTTGCGGAGGGGGCCCCGCACAGATACGCAGTATTTT.

The chain joins TRBV28 to TRBJ2-1, with 8 bases identical to TRBD1. Germline V gene sequence: CDR1 MDHEN, CDR2 SYDVKM. This CDR3 is 18 amino acids long. The V gene end was trimmed by 1 base and the J gene end by 3 bases; junction bases not matched to a gene: 11. The CDR3 reads CASSLFFSDRAIYNEQFF. For the CDR3, the DNA is TGTGCCAGCAGTTTATTTTTCTCGGACAGGGCCATCTACAATGAGCAGTTCTTC. Supplemented by reference TRBV28 and TRBJ2-1, the full variable domain reads DVKVTQSSRYLVKRTGEKVFLECVQDMDHENMFWYRQDPGLGLRLIYFSYDVKMKEKGDIPEGYSVSREKKERFSLILESASTNQTSMYLCASSLFFSDRAIYNEQFFGPGTRLTVL.

This clonotype was counted at least ten times. The chain uses TRBV12-3 or TRBV12-4 and TRBJ1-5; unclear D gene. The CDR3 contains 11 residues. Trimming removed 6 bases at V and 9 bases at J, with 9 bases between. The DNA of the CDR3 is TGTGCCAGCAGCCGGGGTGGGCCCCAGCATTTT. This sequence encodes CASSRGGPQHF.

The CDR3 DNA reads TGTGCCAGCAGACCCCGGGACCTAGGGGGCTACACCTTC. Protein sequence: CASRPRDLGGYTF. The chain has TRBV27 and TRBJ1-2; D perhaps matches TRBD1 (5 bases). The CDR3 extends over 13 amino acids. The V and J ends lost 6 bases and 8 bases respectively, with 16 bases between them. CDR1 MNHEY and CDR2 SMNVEV come from the germline V gene (reference sequence).

The CDR3 here is CASSPRGIPQETQYF. As DNA, the CDR3 is TGCGCCAGCAGCCCCCGGGGGATCCCCCAAGAGACCCAGTACTTC. The rearrangement uses TRBV5-1 and TRBJ2-5, with a weak D call TRBD2 (6 bases). The CDR3 is 15 amino acids. Trimming cost V 4 bases and J 1 base, with 14 bases left between them. The germline CDR1 and CDR2 sequences are SGHRS and YFSETQ.

The chain joins TRBV4-1 to TRBJ1-1; D is unresolved. The CDR3 has 15 amino acids. Germline-derived CDR1 and CDR2 are MGHRA and YSYEKL. V was cut by 0 bases and J by 4 bases, with 12 bases left in between. The CDR3 DNA sequence: TGCGCCAGCAGCCAAGATCAGTTATGGGGCACTGAAGCTTTCTTT. This encodes CASSQDQLWGTEAFF.

Worth noting for this clonotype: With a much larger clone just one base away, this may be a read error. V is TRBV20-1 and J is TRBJ1-1; D uncertain. Germline loops: CDR1 DFQATT, CDR2 SNEGSKA (reference sequence). The CDR3 spans 13 residues. V was clipped by 5 bases and J by 2 bases, with 12 bases between them. As DNA, the CDR3 is TGCAGTGCTGGAGGAAGTCCCAACACTGAAGCTTTCTTT. Translated, it gives CSAGGSPNTEAFF.

This clonotype appeared a few times. This sequence joins TRBV6-1 and TRBJ2-7, with a possible D match to TRBD2 (6 bases). The CDR3 runs to 12 residues. Germline assignment: CDR1 MNHNS and CDR2 SASEGT. The CDR3, as DNA: TGTGCTTTAACGGGAGTTAGGTACGAGCAGTACTTC. Translated: CALTGVRYEQYF.

In this sample, this clonotype turned up many times. In DNA form, the CDR3 reads TGTGCCAGCAGTGTACAGGGGGCTCAACACGAGCAGTACTTC. Protein sequence: CASSVQGAQHEQYF. This chain joins TRBV27 and TRBJ2-7, with 9 bases fitting TRBD1. The V and J ends lost 5 bases and 5 bases, in that order; junction bases with no gene match: 7. This CDR3 comprises 14 residues. Germline V gene data show CDR1 as MNHEY and CDR2 as SMNVEV (reference sequence).

The gene calls are TRBV2 and TRBJ2-1, with 7 bases that match TRBD2. After removal of 7 bases from V and 0 bases from J, the junction contained 9 bases not matched to a gene. Germline values: CDR1 SNHLY, CDR2 FYNNEI. This CDR3 region has 16 residues. The CDR3 bases are TGTGCCAGCAAAATGGCGTGGGGGGGCTCCTACAATGAGCAGTTCTTC. The encoded protein is CASKMAWGGSYNEQFF.